Here is one TCR beta chain with its context. What it recognizes is unknown. The J segment lost 0 bases and the V segment lost 5 bases, leaving 13 bases of the junction unmatched. There are 18 residues in the CDR3. CDR1 is MNHEY and CDR2 is SMNVEV in the germline V gene (reference sequence). The data originate from a study of T cell responses to AZD1222 COVID-19 vaccine. TCRdb's table, derived via immunoSEQ multiplex PCR, lists solely in-frame clones and lacks some. The profile shows 150,000 or so clones, about 91% of them singletons. Study-wide results and limits: Baseline antibody screening turned up just a handful of seropositive AZD1222 recipients.

This TCR was recovered from an adult in good health. V and J are TRBV27 and TRBJ1-5, with 7 bases that match TRBD1. The sample here was peripheral blood, taken on day 0 of AZD1222 vaccination. In nucleotides, the CDR3 is TGTGCCAGCAGTGGCCAACCCGGACAGGAGGATAGCAATCAGCCCCAGCATTTT. Residues: CASSGQPGQEDSNQPQHF.